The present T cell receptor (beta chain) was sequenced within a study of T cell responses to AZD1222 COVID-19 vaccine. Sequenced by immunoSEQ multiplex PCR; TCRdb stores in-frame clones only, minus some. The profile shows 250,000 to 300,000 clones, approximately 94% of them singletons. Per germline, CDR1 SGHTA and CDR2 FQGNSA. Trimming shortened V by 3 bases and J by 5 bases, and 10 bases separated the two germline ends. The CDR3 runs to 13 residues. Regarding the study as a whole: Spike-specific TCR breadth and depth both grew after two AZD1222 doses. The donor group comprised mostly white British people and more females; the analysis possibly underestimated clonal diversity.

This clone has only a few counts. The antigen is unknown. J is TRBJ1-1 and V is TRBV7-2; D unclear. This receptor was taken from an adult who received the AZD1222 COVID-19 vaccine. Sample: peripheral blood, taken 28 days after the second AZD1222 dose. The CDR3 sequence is CASSFSVNTEAFF. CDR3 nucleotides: TGTGCCAGCAGCTTCTCAGTAAATACTGAAGCTTTCTTT.